The following is a T cell receptor beta chain sequence with its context. Antigen specificity is unknown. Naive CD8 cells, CD45RO-negative and positively selected for CCR7, excluded terminally differentiated effector memory CD45RA+ cells. This sample is drawn from a study of shared clonotypes between healthy human individuals. For the study at large: Per-donor plates numbered three CD4 naive, three CD4 memory, two CD8 naive and one CD8 memory.

Study-wide points: At large depth, rarefaction still showed sorted-subset sequencing to be incomplete.

Clones were sequenced by immunoSEQ multiplex PCR, and TCRdb holds only the in-frame ones, with some missing. The repertoire holds about 2.2 million clones, with roughly 95% as singletons. The ends were cut back, 2 bases at V and 7 bases at J, with 11 bases in the middle. Germline CDR1 and CDR2: SNHLY and FYNNEI. CDR3 length equals 13 residues. The receptor was derived from a man younger than 35 in good health. Some clones in this sample may be carry-over from other donors' samples. The chain uses TRBV2 and TRBJ1-2, with D tentatively TRBD1 (5 bases). Sequencing was performed on naive CD8+ T cells from PBMCs. The chain's CDR3 is CASSERTLFGYTF. The CDR3, as DNA: TGTGCCAGCAGTGAAAGGACACTTTTTGGCTACACCTTC.